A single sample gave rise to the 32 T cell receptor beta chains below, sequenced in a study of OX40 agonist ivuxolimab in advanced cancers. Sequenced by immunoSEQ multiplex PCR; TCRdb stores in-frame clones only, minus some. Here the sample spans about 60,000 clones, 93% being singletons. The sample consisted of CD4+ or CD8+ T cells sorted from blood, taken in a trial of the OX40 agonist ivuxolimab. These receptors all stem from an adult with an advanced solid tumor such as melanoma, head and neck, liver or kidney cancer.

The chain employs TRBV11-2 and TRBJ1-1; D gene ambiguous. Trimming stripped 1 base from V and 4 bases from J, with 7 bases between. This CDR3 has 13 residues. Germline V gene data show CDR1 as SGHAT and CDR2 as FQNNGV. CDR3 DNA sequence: TGTGCCAGCAGCTTAGGGTCTGGCACTGAAGCTTTCTTT. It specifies CASSLGSGTEAFF.

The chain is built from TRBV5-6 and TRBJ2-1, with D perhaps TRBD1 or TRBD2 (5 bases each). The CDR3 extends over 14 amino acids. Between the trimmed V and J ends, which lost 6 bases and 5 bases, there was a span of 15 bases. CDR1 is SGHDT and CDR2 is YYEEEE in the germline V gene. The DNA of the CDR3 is TGTGCCAGCACCCGGGACGGGCGGCACAATGAGCAGTTCTTC. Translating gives CASTRDGRHNEQFF.

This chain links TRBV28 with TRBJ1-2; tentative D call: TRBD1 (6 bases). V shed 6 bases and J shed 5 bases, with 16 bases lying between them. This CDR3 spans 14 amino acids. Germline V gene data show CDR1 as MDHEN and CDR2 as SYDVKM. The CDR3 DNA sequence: TGTGCCAGCAGAACCCTTGGGGGGCCGTATGGCTACACCTTC. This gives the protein CASRTLGGPYGYTF.

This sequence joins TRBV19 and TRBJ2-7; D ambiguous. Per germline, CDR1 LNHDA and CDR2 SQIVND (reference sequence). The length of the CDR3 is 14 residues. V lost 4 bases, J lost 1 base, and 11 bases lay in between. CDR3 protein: CASSRSGESYEQYF. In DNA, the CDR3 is TGTGCCAGTAGTAGGTCCGGTGAATCCTACGAGCAGTACTTC.

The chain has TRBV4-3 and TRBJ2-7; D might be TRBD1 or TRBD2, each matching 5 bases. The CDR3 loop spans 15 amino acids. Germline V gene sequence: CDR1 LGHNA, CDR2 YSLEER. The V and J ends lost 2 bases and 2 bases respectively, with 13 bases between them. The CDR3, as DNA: TGCGCCAGCAGCCAAAGCCGGGACGGAGCCTACGAGCAGTACTTC. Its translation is CASSQSRDGAYEQYF.

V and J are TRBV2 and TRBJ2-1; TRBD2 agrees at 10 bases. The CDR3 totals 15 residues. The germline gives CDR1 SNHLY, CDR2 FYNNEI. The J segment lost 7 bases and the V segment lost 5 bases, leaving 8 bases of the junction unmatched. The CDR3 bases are TGTGCCAGCAGTCGGCTAGCGGGAGTAGGAAATGAGCAGTTCTTC. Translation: CASSRLAGVGNEQFF.

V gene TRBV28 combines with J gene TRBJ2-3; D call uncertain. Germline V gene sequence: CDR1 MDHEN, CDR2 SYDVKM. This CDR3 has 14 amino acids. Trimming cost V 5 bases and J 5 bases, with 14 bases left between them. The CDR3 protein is CASSDQGLGDTQYF. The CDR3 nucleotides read TGTGCCAGCAGTGATCAAGGTCTCGGAGATACGCAGTATTTT.

Here the CDR3 reads CASSPGGGRSPEQYF. The CDR3 DNA sequence: TGTGCCAGCAGCCCTGGAGGCGGGAGAAGCCCCGAGCAGTACTTC. This chain links TRBV5-6 with TRBJ2-7; 7 positions agree with TRBD2. The V segment lost 4 bases and the J segment 6 bases; nucleotides outside the gene matches: 13. The CDR3 is 15 residues long. CDR1 SGHDT and CDR2 YYEEEE come from the germline V gene.

CDR3 DNA sequence: TGTGCCAGCAGCTTAGAGGCTAGCGGGAGTAATGAGCAGTTCTTC. This codes for CASSLEASGSNEQFF. The chain employs TRBV7-9 and TRBJ2-1; TRBD2 aligns across 10 bases. The CDR3 sequence is 15 residues long. V was pared by 1 base and J by 7 bases, with 4 bases of the junction left unmatched. Germline V gives CDR1 SEHNR, CDR2 FQNEAQ (reference sequence).

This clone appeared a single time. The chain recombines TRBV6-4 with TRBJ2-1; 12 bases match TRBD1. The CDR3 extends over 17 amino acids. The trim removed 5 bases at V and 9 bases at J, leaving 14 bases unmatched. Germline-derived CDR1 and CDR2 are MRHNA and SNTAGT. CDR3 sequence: CASSPLPAGTGGFEQFF. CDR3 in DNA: TGTGCCAGCAGTCCCCTCCCCGCCGGGACAGGGGGCTTTGAGCAGTTCTTC.

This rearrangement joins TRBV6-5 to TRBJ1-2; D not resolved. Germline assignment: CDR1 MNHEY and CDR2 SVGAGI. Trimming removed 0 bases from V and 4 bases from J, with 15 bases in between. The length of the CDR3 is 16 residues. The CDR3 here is CASSYSGLESSYGYTF. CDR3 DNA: TGTGCCAGCAGTTACTCGGGTCTTGAATCGAGCTATGGCTACACCTTC.

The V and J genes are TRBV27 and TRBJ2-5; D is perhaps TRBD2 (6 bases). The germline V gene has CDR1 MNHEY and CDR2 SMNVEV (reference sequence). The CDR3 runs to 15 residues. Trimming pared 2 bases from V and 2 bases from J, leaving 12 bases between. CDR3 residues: CASSLVWGDQETQYF. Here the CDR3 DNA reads TGTGCCAGCAGTTTAGTTTGGGGGGATCAAGAGACCCAGTACTTC.

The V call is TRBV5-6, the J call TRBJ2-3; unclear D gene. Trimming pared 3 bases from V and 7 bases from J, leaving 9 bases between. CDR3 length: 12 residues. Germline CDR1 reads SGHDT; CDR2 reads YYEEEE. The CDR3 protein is CASSSSPYTQYF. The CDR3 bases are TGTGCCAGCAGCTCTTCCCCCTATACGCAGTATTTT.

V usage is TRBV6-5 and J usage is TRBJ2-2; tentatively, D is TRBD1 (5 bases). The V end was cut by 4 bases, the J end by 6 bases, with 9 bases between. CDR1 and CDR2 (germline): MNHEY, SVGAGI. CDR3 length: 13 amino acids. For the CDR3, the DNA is TGTGCCAGCAGTTTTACAGGTTCCGGGGAGCTGTTTTTT. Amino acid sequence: CASSFTGSGELFF.

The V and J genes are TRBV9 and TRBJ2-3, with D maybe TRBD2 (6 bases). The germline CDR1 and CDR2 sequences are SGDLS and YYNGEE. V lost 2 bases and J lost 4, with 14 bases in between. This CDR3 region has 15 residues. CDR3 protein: CASSVEGGFADTQYF. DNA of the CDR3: TGTGCCAGCAGCGTCGAGGGAGGTTTCGCAGATACGCAGTATTTT. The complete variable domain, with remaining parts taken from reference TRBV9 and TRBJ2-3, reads DSGVTQTPKHLITATGQRVTLRCSPRSGDLSVYWYQQSLDQGLQFLIQYYNGEERAKGNILERFSAQQFPDLHSELNLSSLELGDSALYFCASSVEGGFADTQYFGPGTRLTVL.

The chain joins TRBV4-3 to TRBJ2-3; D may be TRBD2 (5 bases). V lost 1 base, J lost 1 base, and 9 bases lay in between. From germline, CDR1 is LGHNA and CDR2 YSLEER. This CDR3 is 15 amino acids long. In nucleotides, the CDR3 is TGCGCCAGCAGCCAAGGGTGGGGAGGCACAGATACGCAGTATTTT. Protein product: CASSQGWGGTDTQYF.

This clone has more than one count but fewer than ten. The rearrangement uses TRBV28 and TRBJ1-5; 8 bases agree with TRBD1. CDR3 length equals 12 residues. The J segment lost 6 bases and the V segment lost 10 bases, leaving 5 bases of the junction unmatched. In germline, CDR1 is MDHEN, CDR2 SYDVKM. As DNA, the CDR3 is TGTGCCATACAGGGGGGCCGTCAGCCCCAGCATTTT. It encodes CAIQGGRQPQHF.

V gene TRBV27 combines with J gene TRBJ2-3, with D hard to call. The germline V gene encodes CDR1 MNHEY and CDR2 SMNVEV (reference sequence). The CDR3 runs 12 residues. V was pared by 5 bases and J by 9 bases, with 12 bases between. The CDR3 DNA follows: TGTGCCAGCAGTCCCCGAGGTAGGACGCAGTATTTT. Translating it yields CASSPRGRTQYF.

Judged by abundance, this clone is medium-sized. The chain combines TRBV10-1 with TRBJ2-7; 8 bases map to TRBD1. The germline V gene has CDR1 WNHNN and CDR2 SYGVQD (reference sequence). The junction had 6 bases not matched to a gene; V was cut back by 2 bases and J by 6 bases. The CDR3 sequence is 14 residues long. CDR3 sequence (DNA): TGCGCCAGCAGTGAGGGGACAGGTATCGTCGAGCAGTACTTC. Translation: CASSEGTGIVEQYF.

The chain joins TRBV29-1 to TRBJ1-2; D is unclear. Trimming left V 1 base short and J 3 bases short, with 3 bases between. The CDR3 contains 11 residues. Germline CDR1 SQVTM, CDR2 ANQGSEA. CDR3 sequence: CSVEGDYGYTF. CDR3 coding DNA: TGCAGCGTTGAAGGGGACTATGGCTACACCTTC.

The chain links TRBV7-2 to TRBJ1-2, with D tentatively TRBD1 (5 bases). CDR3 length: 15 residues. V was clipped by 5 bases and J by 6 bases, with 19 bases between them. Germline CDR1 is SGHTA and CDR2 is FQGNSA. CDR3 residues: CASSPGTVPKDGYTF. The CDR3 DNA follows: TGTGCCAGCAGCCCAGGGACTGTTCCTAAGGATGGCTACACCTTC.

The CDR3 coding sequence is TGTGCCAGCAGCCCTATGGGGTATACACTGGAGGGATACAATGAGCAGTTCTTC. Amino acid sequence: CASSPMGYTLEGYNEQFF. V gene TRBV11-2 combines with J gene TRBJ2-1, with D possibly matching TRBD2 (6 bases). The CDR3 loop spans 18 amino acids. The germline CDR1 and CDR2 sequences are SGHAT and FQNNGV. With 5 bases removed from V and 4 bases from J, the gap between germline ends came to 24 bases.

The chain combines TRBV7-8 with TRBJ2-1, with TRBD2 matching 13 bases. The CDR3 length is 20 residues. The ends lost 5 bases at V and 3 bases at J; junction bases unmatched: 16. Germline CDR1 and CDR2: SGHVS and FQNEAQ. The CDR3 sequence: CASSALLAGGPGGGYNEQFF. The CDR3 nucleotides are TGTGCCAGCAGCGCATTACTAGCGGGAGGGCCAGGAGGTGGCTACAATGAGCAGTTCTTC.

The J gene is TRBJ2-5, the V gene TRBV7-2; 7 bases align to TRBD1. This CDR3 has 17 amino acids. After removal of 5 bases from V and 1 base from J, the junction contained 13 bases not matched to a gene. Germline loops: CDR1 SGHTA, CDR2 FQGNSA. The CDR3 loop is CASSTLRGQLIQETQYF. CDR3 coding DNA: TGTGCCAGCAGCACACTAAGGGGACAGCTAATCCAAGAGACCCAGTACTTC. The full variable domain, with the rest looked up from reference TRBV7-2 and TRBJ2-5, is GAGVSQSPSNKVTEKGKDVELRCDPISGHTALYWYRQSLGQGLEFLIYFQGNSAPDKSGLPSDRFSAERTGGSVSTLTIQRTQQEDSAVYLCASSTLRGQLIQETQYFGPGTRLLVL.

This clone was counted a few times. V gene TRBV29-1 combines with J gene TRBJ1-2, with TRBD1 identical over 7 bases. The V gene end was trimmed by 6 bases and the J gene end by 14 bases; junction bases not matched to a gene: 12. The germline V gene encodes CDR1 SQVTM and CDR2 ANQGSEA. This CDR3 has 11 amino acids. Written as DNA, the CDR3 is TGCAGCGTCCGAGAGGGACAGAAAGGAACCTTC. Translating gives CSVREGQKGTF.

CDR3 sequence (DNA): TGTGCCAGCAGCCCGACAGGGTACGCCATATATTTT. As protein: CASSPTGYAIYF. This rearrangement joins TRBV7-9 to TRBJ1-3, with TRBD1 identical over 7 bases. The CDR3 has 12 residues. V shed 5 bases, J shed 11 bases, and the junction held 6 bases outside the gene matches. Germline CDR1 is SEHNR and CDR2 is FQNEAQ (reference sequence).

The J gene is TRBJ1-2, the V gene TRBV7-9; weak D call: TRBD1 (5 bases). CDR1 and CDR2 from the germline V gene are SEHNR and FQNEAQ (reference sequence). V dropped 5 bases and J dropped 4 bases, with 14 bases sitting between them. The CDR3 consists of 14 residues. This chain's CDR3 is CASSQLPDSYGYTF. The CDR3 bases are TGTGCCAGCAGCCAATTGCCAGACAGCTATGGCTACACCTTC. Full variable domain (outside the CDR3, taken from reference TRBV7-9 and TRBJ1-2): DTGVSQNPRHKITKRGQNVTFRCDPISEHNRLYWYRQTLGQGPEFLTYFQNEAQLEKSRLLSDRFSAERPKGSFSTLEIQRTEQGDSAMYLCASSQLPDSYGYTFGSGTRLTVV.

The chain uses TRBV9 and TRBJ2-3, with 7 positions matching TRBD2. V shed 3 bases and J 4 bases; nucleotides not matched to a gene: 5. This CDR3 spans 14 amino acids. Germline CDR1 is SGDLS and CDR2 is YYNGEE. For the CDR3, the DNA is TGTGCCAGCAGCGCGGGAGGTGGCCCAGATACGCAGTATTTT. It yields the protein CASSAGGGPDTQYF.

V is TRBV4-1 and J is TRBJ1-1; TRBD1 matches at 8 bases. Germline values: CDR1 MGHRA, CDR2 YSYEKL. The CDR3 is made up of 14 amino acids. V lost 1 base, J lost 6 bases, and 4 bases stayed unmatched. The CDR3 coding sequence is TGCGCCAGCAGCCAAGGGACAGGGTGGCCTGAAGCTTTCTTT. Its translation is CASSQGTGWPEAFF.

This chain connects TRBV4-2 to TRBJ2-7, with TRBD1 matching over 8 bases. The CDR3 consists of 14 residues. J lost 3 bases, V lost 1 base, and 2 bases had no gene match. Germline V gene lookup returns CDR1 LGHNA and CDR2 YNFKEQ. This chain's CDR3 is CASSQAGQVYEQYF. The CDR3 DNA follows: TGTGCCAGCAGCCAAGCGGGACAGGTCTACGAGCAGTACTTC.

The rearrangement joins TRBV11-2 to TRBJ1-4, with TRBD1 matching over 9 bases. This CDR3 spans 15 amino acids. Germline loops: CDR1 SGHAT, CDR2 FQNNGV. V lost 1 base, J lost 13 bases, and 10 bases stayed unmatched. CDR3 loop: CASSLGTGGRQVLFF. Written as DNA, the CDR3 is TGTGCCAGCAGCTTAGGTACAGGGGGCCGACAGGTACTGTTTTTT.

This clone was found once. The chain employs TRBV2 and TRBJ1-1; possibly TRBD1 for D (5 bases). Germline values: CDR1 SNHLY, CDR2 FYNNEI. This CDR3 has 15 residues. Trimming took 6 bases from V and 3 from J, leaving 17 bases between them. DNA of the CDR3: TGTGCCAGCAGCTTACGGGGGGGATGGGACACTGAAGCTTTCTTT. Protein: CASSLRGGWDTEAFF.